The present entry profiles one TCR beta chain with its context. Its antigen remains undetermined. Within one base of it there is no much larger clone, and no base qualities were kept. TCR beta repertoires were profiled from peripheral blood of about a dozen young patients with multiple sclerosis to demonstrate the VDJtools post-analysis software. The multiple sclerosis patients were children and adolescents between roughly 6 and 17 years of age. This sample is drawn from a study of post-analysis software for immune sequencing data (dated by TCRdb to about 2015). With regard to the full study: The recorded disease courses included relapsing-remitting, secondary progressive and progressive-relapsing multiple sclerosis, and some patients had no subtype annotation. A subset of samples was prepared in parallel using single-end sample barcoding, then pooled and co-amplified after Illumina adapter ligation. The patient repertoires were set against under 12 previously published healthy control repertoires from donors whose ages ranged from about 6 to 25 years.

Libraries came from PCR. For sequencing, an Illumina HiSeq 2500 was employed. Unique molecular identifiers were incorporated into TCR beta cDNA libraries to reduce PCR and sequencing biases. Every 1 to 10 million input T cells yielded 500,000 or so cDNA molecules, meaning each molecule approximated one T cell. The patient libraries were prepared and sequenced with the same protocol used for the earlier healthy control dataset. Samples belonging to the same batch were prepared together, multiplexed and sequenced on a shared HiSeq lane. The study's processing was this. Raw barcoded reads were processed with MIGEC, discarding single-read molecular identifier groups before consensus assembly and CDR3 extraction. Clonotype tables were post-analysed with VDJtools, normalizing diversity by down-sampling all datasets to the smallest sample size. Repertoire overlap clustering matched CDR3 amino acid but not nucleotide sequences to correct batch-related cross-sample contamination. TCRdb handled the public reads itself, with Q25 trimming in fastp and clone calling in MiXCR, and kept productive beta chains. Here each entry gathers all rows of one CDR3 protein and keeps the most common genes and DNA. V and J calls and clone size were set by TCRdb, not the authors. The sample includes around 770,000 distinct CDR3 sequences, with about half observed a single time. The ten biggest clones cover roughly 5.2% of the sample.

General conclusions and limits of the study: Strong co-clustering of samples prepared in the same batch was shown by direct clustering with F measure, prompting a batch-effect correction. Multiple sclerosis patients had significantly lower normalized Chao1 diversity than controls, a result that suggests substantial peripheral T-cell clonal expansion. The multiple sclerosis patient group was slightly younger than the control group.

This receptor was taken from a girl aged 10-17 years with multiple sclerosis. Sequenced sample: blood.

The CDR3 here reads CASSFPGRVEAFF. The DNA sequence follows: TGTGCCAGCAGCTTCCCAGGGCGGGTTGAAGCTTTCTTT. The chain links TRBV11-2 with TRBJ1-1; the best D guess is TRBD1, with 5 bases matching. The cysteine opens and the phenylalanine closes a CDR3 of 13 amino acids. The retained sequence is limited to the CDR3, 39 bases, with the frame set at the first base. Trimming takes 3 bases from V and 7 bases from J, and the germline ends sit 12 bases apart. From the germline V gene, CDR1 is SGHAT and CDR2 is FQNNGV.